This T cell receptor (beta chain) was identified during a study of technical replicates of blood from a few donors. TCRdb's copy holds only in-frame clones and misses some; the assay was immunoSEQ multiplex PCR. The sample includes about 89,000 clones, around 96% of them seen just once. Trimming left V 4 bases short and J 8 bases short, with 12 bases between. The germline CDR1 and CDR2 sequences are SGDLS and YYNGEE. The CDR3 runs 12 residues. The sequenced sample consisted of T cells isolated from PBMCs. This chain links TRBV9 with TRBJ1-2, with D maybe TRBD1 (5 bases). The clonotype comes from a human donor in good health. CDR3 in DNA: TGTGCCAGCAGCATCCCAGGGTCGGGCTACACCTTC. It translates to CASSIPGSGYTF.